The 30 T cell receptor beta chains below come from one sample, sequenced in a study of blood T cell repertoires in COVID-19 (dated by TCRdb to 2020 to 2021). The library was produced with the immunoSEQ multiplex PCR assay. Here the immuneACCESS table is served through TCRdb, limited to in-frame sequences with V and J called. Missing clones are a known gap in these copies; in checked studies unresolved V genes cover under half, and the rest lacks a known reason. Within this sample are 250,000 to 300,000 clones, with about nine tenths of them counted one time only. The ten largest clones take up over 2% of the sample. Sequencing was performed on PBMCs or T cells enriched from blood (not recorded which). Receptor source: a middle-aged woman with acute COVID-19.

The CDR3 spells CASETSGVQETQYF. The DNA for the CDR3 is TGTGCCAGTGAGACTAGCGGGGTCCAAGAGACCCAGTACTTC. The rearrangement links TRBV7-8 to TRBJ2-5; 11 positions match TRBD2. The CDR3 spans 14 residues. CDR1 is SGHVS and CDR2 is FQNEAQ in the germline V gene. Unmatched junction bases numbered 4, after V lost 9 bases and J lost 1 base.

Many counts were recorded for this clone. The chain combines TRBV18 with TRBJ2-2, with 8 bases matching TRBD2. The V segment lost 5 bases and the J segment 2 bases; nucleotides outside the gene matches: 4. The CDR3 consists of 15 residues. Germline CDR1 reads KGHSH; CDR2 reads LQKENI. CDR3 nucleotide sequence: TGTGCCAGCTCAGCGCGGGGGGTTAACACCGGGGAGCTGTTTTTT. Protein product: CASSARGVNTGELFF.

J is TRBJ1-4 and V is TRBV11-2; possible D gene TRBD1, 6 bases. This CDR3 contains 16 residues. Germline values: CDR1 SGHAT, CDR2 FQNNGV. Trimming stripped 4 bases from V and 2 bases from J, with 14 bases between. For the CDR3, the DNA is TGTGCCAGCAGCTCCCTACAGGGACGGACTAATGAAAAACTGTTTTTT. It yields the protein CASSSLQGRTNEKLFF.

The V and J genes are TRBV4-2 and TRBJ2-3; 8 nucleotides match TRBD1. V trimming: 4 bases; J trimming: 1 base; junction bases outside the gene matches: 10. The CDR3 loop spans 17 amino acids. In germline, CDR1 is LGHNA, CDR2 YNFKEQ. The CDR3 DNA reads TGTGCCAGCAGCCCACTTTCAGGGGGCAAGGGCACAGATACGCAGTATTTT. The encoded protein is CASSPLSGGKGTDTQYF.

This chain links TRBV3-1 (or the pseudogene TRBV3-2) with TRBJ2-7, with D maybe TRBD2 (5 bases). Germline V gene sequence: CDR1 LGHDT, CDR2 YNNKEL (reference sequence). Between the trimmed V and J ends, which lost 4 bases and 4 bases, there was a span of 11 bases. The CDR3 loop spans 13 amino acids. In DNA, the CDR3 is TGTGCCAGCAGCCGGGAGTCTGTTTACGAGCAGTACTTC. It yields the protein CASSRESVYEQYF.

The chain combines TRBV3-1 (or the pseudogene TRBV3-2) with TRBJ1-6, with 10 bases lining up with TRBD1. CDR1 is LGHDT and CDR2 is YNNKEL in the germline V gene (reference sequence). With V trimmed by 8 bases and J by 10 bases, 2 bases remained unmatched. The CDR3 spans 12 residues. In DNA form, the CDR3 reads TGTGCCAGCGGGACAGGGGTCTCACCCCTCCACTTT. Translated, it gives CASGTGVSPLHF.

The chain is built from TRBV5-1 and TRBJ1-6; TRBD1 aligns across 8 bases. Unmatched junction bases numbered 4, after V lost 3 bases and J lost 8 bases. The CDR3 has 14 residues. CDR1 is SGHRS and CDR2 is YFSETQ in the germline V gene. The CDR3 loop reads CASSYYRGDSPLHF. In DNA form, the CDR3 reads TGCGCCAGCAGCTATTACAGGGGGGATTCACCCCTCCACTTT.

The chain recombines TRBV6-1 with TRBJ1-5, with D tentatively TRBD1 (6 bases). Between the trimmed V and J ends, which lost 3 bases and 2 bases, there was a span of 14 bases. The CDR3 covers 16 residues. Germline-derived CDR1 and CDR2 are MNHNS and SASEGT. The CDR3: CASSDKTGFGNQPQHF. CDR3 in DNA: TGTGCCAGCAGTGACAAAACAGGGTTTGGCAATCAGCCCCAGCATTTT.

This clone is a singleton in its sample. This chain joins TRBV3-1 (or the pseudogene TRBV3-2) and TRBJ1-2, with 7 positions matching TRBD1. The germline gives CDR1 LGHDT, CDR2 YNNKEL (reference sequence). Trimming at V came to 1 base and at J to 8 bases, leaving 13 bases not matched to a gene. This CDR3 is 16 amino acids long. Here the CDR3 DNA reads TGTGCCAGCAGCCAAGTTAACACCCGGACAGGTGGAGGCTACACCTTC. Protein: CASSQVNTRTGGGYTF.

The V and J genes are TRBV5-6 and TRBJ1-5; 8 bases align to TRBD1. This CDR3 region has 15 residues. Germline V gene data show CDR1 as SGHDT and CDR2 as YYEEEE. Trimming at V came to 4 bases and at J to 3 bases, leaving 6 bases not matched to a gene. The chain's CDR3 is CASSRGTGDNQPQHF. The CDR3, as DNA: TGTGCCAGCAGCCGAGGGACAGGTGACAATCAGCCCCAGCATTTT.

This chain joins TRBV30 and TRBJ2-3; 15 bases fit TRBD2. The CDR3 is 15 residues long. CDR1 is GTSNPN, CDR2 SVGIG, per germline (reference sequence). With 0 bases clipped from V and 6 bases from J, the junction kept 1 base outside the gene matches. CDR3: CAWSVGLAGGDTQYF. CDR3 coding DNA: TGTGCCTGGAGTGTTGGACTAGCGGGGGGGGATACGCAGTATTTT.

The chain has TRBV5-1 and TRBJ2-2; 14 bases match TRBD2. Looked up from germline, CDR1 is SGHRS and CDR2 is YFSETQ. CDR3 length: 16 residues. V lost 3 bases to trimming and J lost 4 bases; unmatched junction nucleotides: 2. The CDR3 coding sequence is TGCGCCAGCAGCTCGGGACTAGCGGGAGTCACCGGGGAGCTGTTTTTT. It codes for CASSSGLAGVTGELFF.

The chain uses TRBV7-2 and TRBJ2-7, with 7 bases fitting TRBD1. Germline V gene lookup returns CDR1 SGHTA and CDR2 FQGNSA. V trimming: 0 bases; J trimming: 3 bases; junction bases outside the gene matches: 17. The CDR3 totals 19 residues. The CDR3 DNA reads as TGTGCCAGCAGCTTAGCTTTGGGAAAACGGGGACAGCGAGACTACGAGCAGTACTTC. Protein product: CASSLALGKRGQRDYEQYF. The complete variable domain, with remaining parts taken from reference TRBV7-2 and TRBJ2-7, reads GAGVSQSPSNKVTEKGKDVELRCDPISGHTALYWYRQSLGQGLEFLIYFQGNSAPDKSGLPSDRFSAERTGGSVSTLTIQRTQQEDSAVYLCASSLALGKRGQRDYEQYFGPGTRLTVT.

V and J are TRBV5-8 and TRBJ2-1; unclear D gene. Trimming took off 1 base at V and 4 bases at J, with 6 bases between the two ends. The germline V gene encodes CDR1 SGHTS and CDR2 YDEGEE. The CDR3 contains 13 residues. The CDR3 loop reads CASSLLRYNEQFF. CDR3 DNA: TGTGCCAGCAGCTTGCTGCGATACAATGAGCAGTTCTTC. The whole variable domain, filled in from reference TRBV5-8 and TRBJ2-1, reads EAGVTQSPTHLIKTRGQQATLRCSPISGHTSVYWYQQALGLGLQFLLWYDEGEERNRGNFPPRFSGRQFPNYSSELNVNALELEDSALYLCASSLLRYNEQFFGPGTRLTVL.

The chain carries TRBV11-2 and TRBJ1-4; 10 bases fit TRBD1. The DNA end is more similar to TRBJ2-2, so the J call may be wrong. The CDR3 spans 15 residues. The V gene's germline CDR1 is SGHAT and CDR2 FQNNGV. CDR3 bases: TGTGCCAGCAGCTCGGCCGGGACAGGGGTCGGGGAGCTGTTTTTT. Its translation: CASSSAGTGVGELFF.

This clone was observed a single time. The V and J genes are TRBV6-2 or TRBV6-3 and TRBJ2-7; maybe TRBD2 (5 bases). Trimming removed 4 bases from V and 7 bases from J, with 11 bases in between. The CDR3 runs to 12 residues. The germline CDR1 and CDR2 sequences are MNHEY and SVGEGT. The CDR3 is CASSFGLGEQYF. In DNA form, the CDR3 reads TGTGCCAGCAGTTTCGGACTGGGAGAGCAGTACTTC.

Here the CDR3 DNA reads TGTGCCAGCGGCAGGGGGAGGCAAAACTATGGCTACACCTTC. Its protein is CASGRGRQNYGYTF. This chain uses TRBV6-5 with TRBJ1-2; 7 bases align to TRBD1. This CDR3 comprises 14 residues. The J segment lost 2 bases and the V segment lost 8 bases, leaving 8 bases of the junction unmatched. CDR1 and CDR2 from the germline V gene are MNHEY and SVGAGI.

V gene TRBV3-1 (or the pseudogene TRBV3-2) combines with J gene TRBJ2-7, with 7 bases lining up with TRBD2. Germline V lookup: CDR1 LGHDT, CDR2 YNNKEL (reference sequence). The CDR3 covers 13 residues. Unmatched junction bases numbered 4, after V lost 4 bases and J lost 4 bases. The CDR3 sequence: CASSRGGSYEQYF. CDR3 coding DNA: TGTGCCAGCAGCCGGGGGGGATCGTACGAGCAGTACTTC.

The chain links TRBV2 to TRBJ1-5; TRBD1 matches at 12 bases. This CDR3 comprises 15 residues. Per the germline V gene, CDR1 is SNHLY and CDR2 is FYNNEI. V lost 6 bases and J lost 3; bases outside the gene matches: 3. CDR3 amino acids: CASRGTGGPNQPQHF. The CDR3 bases are TGTGCCAGCAGAGGGACAGGGGGCCCCAATCAGCCCCAGCATTTT.

In its sample, this clone was seen a few times. The chain employs TRBV28 and TRBJ2-7; 8 bases map to TRBD1. V lost 5 bases to trimming and J lost 3 bases; unmatched junction nucleotides: 6. CDR3 size: 14 residues. Germline CDR1 and CDR2: MDHEN and SYDVKM. CDR3 region: CASSPGQGVYEQYF. The CDR3 DNA follows: TGTGCCAGCAGTCCAGGACAGGGAGTCTACGAGCAGTACTTC.

Only a few counts were recorded for this clone. The V and J genes are TRBV9 and TRBJ1-5; 7 nucleotides align to TRBD1. The length of the CDR3 is 15 residues. Germline values: CDR1 SGDLS, CDR2 YYNGEE. V trimming: 4 bases; J trimming: 0 bases; junction bases outside the gene matches: 4. Here the CDR3 reads CASSSGTDSNQPQHF. CDR3 nucleotide sequence: TGTGCCAGCAGCTCCGGGACAGATAGCAATCAGCCCCAGCATTTT.

The rearrangement links TRBV28 to TRBJ1-3; D perhaps matches TRBD1 (5 bases). V was shortened by 5 bases and J by 8 bases, with 16 bases between the two germline ends. The germline V gene has CDR1 MDHEN and CDR2 SYDVKM. The CDR3 runs 14 residues. Written as DNA, the CDR3 is TGTGCCAGCAGTACCCCTGGGGCTGCCTACACCATATATTTT. Protein sequence: CASSTPGAAYTIYF.

The J gene is TRBJ2-7, the V gene TRBV23-1; a possible D gene is TRBD2 (5 bases). TRBV23-1 belongs to the ORF category, with a function that is uncertain. The V and J ends lost 2 bases and 3 bases respectively, with 8 bases between them. This CDR3 comprises 13 residues. The CDR3 is CASSQGLRYEQYF. CDR3 DNA: TGCGCCAGCAGTCAAGGACTTCGCTACGAGCAGTACTTC.

The V and J genes are TRBV5-6 and TRBJ1-1; D possibly corresponds to TRBD1 (5 bases). The CDR3 spans 15 residues. In germline, CDR1 is SGHDT, CDR2 YYEEEE. The V end lost 4 bases, the J end lost 4 bases, and 17 bases lay between the germline ends. The chain's CDR3 is CASSPGVGGPTEAFF. Here the CDR3 DNA reads TGTGCCAGCAGCCCTGGTGTCGGGGGACCCACTGAAGCTTTCTTT.

This chain links TRBV5-1 with TRBJ2-7; TRBD2 aligns across 9 bases. This CDR3 comprises 15 residues. From germline, CDR1 is SGHRS and CDR2 YFSETQ. V was pared by 2 bases and J by 4 bases, with 7 bases of the junction left unmatched. CDR3 in DNA: TGCGCCAGCAGCTTAGGGCGGGAGGGCCGATACGAGCAGTACTTC. It encodes CASSLGREGRYEQYF.

The V and J genes are TRBV18 and TRBJ2-7; D is perhaps TRBD2 (5 bases). This CDR3 region has 12 residues. Trimming shortened V by 2 bases and J by 5 bases, and 7 bases separated the two germline ends. Per the germline V gene, CDR1 is KGHSH and CDR2 is LQKENI. CDR3 region: CASSPNGDEQYF. The CDR3 DNA sequence: TGTGCCAGCTCACCAAACGGGGACGAGCAGTACTTC.

The chain links TRBV11-2 to TRBJ1-3; D is perhaps TRBD1 (5 bases). This CDR3 contains 19 residues. The germline CDR1 and CDR2 sequences are SGHAT and FQNNGV. V was trimmed by 1 base and J by 0 bases, leaving 19 bases between them. The CDR3 DNA follows: TGTGCCAGCAGCTTAGCGGGTTTAGGGGTTTCAGTCTCTGGAAACACCATATATTTT. Its protein is CASSLAGLGVSVSGNTIYF.

The rearrangement uses TRBV20-1 and TRBJ2-3; 11 nucleotides agree with TRBD2. Per germline, CDR1 DFQATT and CDR2 SNEGSKA (reference sequence). V shed 3 bases and J 4 bases; nucleotides not matched to a gene: 12. The CDR3 spans 17 residues. The CDR3 DNA reads TGCAGTGCTAGTCCCCTAGCGGGGGGAGTCGGTTCAGATACGCAGTATTTT. Translation: CSASPLAGGVGSDTQYF.

V usage is TRBV30 and J usage is TRBJ1-1, with D possibly matching TRBD1 (5 bases). The length of the CDR3 is 15 residues. Trimming took 0 bases from V and 4 from J, leaving 15 bases between them. Germline V gene lookup returns CDR1 GTSNPN and CDR2 SVGIG (reference sequence). CDR3 DNA sequence: TGTGCCTGGAGTGTCAGTGGCGGGGGGGGCACTGAAGCTTTCTTT. It yields the protein CAWSVSGGGGTEAFF.

The chain joins TRBV27 to TRBJ1-5; possible D gene TRBD1, 5 bases. V was cut by 5 bases and J by 5 bases, with 13 bases left in between. The CDR3 is 14 amino acids. CDR1 MNHEY and CDR2 SMNVEV come from the germline V gene (reference sequence). CDR3 loop: CASSTLLGDQPQHF. CDR3 DNA: TGTGCCAGCAGTACCCTTTTAGGGGATCAGCCCCAGCATTTT.